This TCR beta chain was recorded in a study of blood T cell repertoires in COVID-19 (dated by TCRdb to about 2020). In the study overall: The collaborator samples originated in the United States, Italy and Spain and spanned the acute and convalescent phases of COVID-19. HLA class I and class II types, where available, came from metadata supplied by the sample provider rather than from assay-based typing. Deeply sampled blood TCRbeta repertoires from subjects exposed to, actively infected with, or recovered from COVID-19 were included in the dataset. A freely available public database, intended as a resource for researchers studying the immune response to SARS-CoV-2, is where the repertoires were released. The prospective study material was composed of cDNA or gDNA derived from T cells, B-cell-depleted T cells, or PBMCs. The samples were drawn from the first 160 participants of the ongoing ImmuneRACE study and from about 1,200 subjects provided by 6 global collaborators. A de-identified subject ID, COVID-19 status, age in years and sex were almost always included in the sample metadata.

Measured from the cysteine to the phenylalanine, the CDR3 is 15 residues long. The retained sequence is limited to the CDR3, 45 bases, with the frame set at the first base. From a lookup of the germline V gene, CDR1 and CDR2 are SGHDT and YYEEEE. The V end loses 4 bases and the J end loses 3 bases, and a stretch of 14 bases separates them. Results and caveats for the whole study, not just this receptor: Clinical and demographic metadata were provided uncurated, with the amount varying by source and participant.

One collaborating source in Seattle enrolled patients while the patients were actively infected and followed the patients over time throughout the course of disease. Collaborating institutions collected whole blood in K2EDTA tubes following their own protocols. For TCRbeta analysis, collaborators shipped samples in one of three forms: frozen whole blood, isolated PBMCs, or DNA extracted from either of those sample types. TCRbeta CDR3 regions were amplified from genomic DNA using the immunoSEQ Assay, a bias-controlled multiplex PCR. As for how the authors treated the data: The number of nucleated cells in each sample was estimated by amplification of reference gene primers within the assay. To quantify the absolute abundance of each unique TCRbeta CDR3 rearrangement, sequence reads were collapsed and filtered. For each sample, productive Simpson clonality was calculated as the square root of Simpson's diversity index across productive rearrangements. Here the immuneACCESS table is served through TCRdb, limited to in-frame sequences with V and J called. Missing clones are a known gap in these copies; in checked studies unresolved V genes cover under half, and the rest lacks a known reason. V and J calls and clone size are given by that table; D and trimming were obtained from the DNA. Across this sample there are roughly 460,000 clones, with around 90% seen only once. Clones ranked in the top ten supply roughly 0.78% of the sample.

To note about this clone: Its binding antigen is unknown. No quality values exist for individual bases; no much larger clone is one base distant.

The TCR was taken from a man between 18 and 29 years old with COVID-19, enrolled during active disease. The chain employs TRBV5-6 and TRBJ2-1, with no reliable assignment of the D segment. The sample was peripheral blood. CDR3 region: CASSPRWRIYNEQFF. The base sequence is TGTGCCAGCAGCCCTAGGTGGCGGATCTACAATGAGCAGTTCTTC.